This T cell receptor (beta chain) was sequenced during a study of T cell responses to AZD1222 COVID-19 vaccine. Study-level findings and limits: Unmutated variant regions reportedly attract nearly half of all spike-specific TCRs. It was only after the peak T cell response that any repertoires were sampled. Once two AZD1222 doses were given, Spike-specific TCR breadth and depth went up. A mostly white British donor set with more females was recruited, and clonal diversity was possibly underestimated.

With regard to this clone: What it binds is unknown.

V was clipped by 1 base and J by 5 bases, with 14 bases between them. CDR3 length equals 15 residues. Per germline, CDR1 SGHTA and CDR2 FQGNSA. TCRdb's copy holds only in-frame clones and misses some; the assay was immunoSEQ multiplex PCR. The sample consists of fewer than 180,000 clones, around 94% of them appearing once. The chain employs TRBV7-2 and TRBJ2-5; no clear D gene. The sequence was collected from an adult in good health. This specimen was peripheral blood, taken on day 0 of AZD1222 vaccination. CDR3 residues: CASSLVTTPSETQYF. CDR3 coding DNA: TGTGCCAGCAGCTTAGTGACGACCCCCTCGGAGACCCAGTACTTC. The full variable domain, with the rest looked up from reference TRBV7-2 and TRBJ2-5, is GAGVSQSPSNKVTEKGKDVELRCDPISGHTALYWYRQSLGQGLEFLIYFQGNSAPDKSGLPSDRFSAERTGGSVSTLTIQRTQQEDSAVYLCASSLVTTPSETQYFGPGTRLLVL.